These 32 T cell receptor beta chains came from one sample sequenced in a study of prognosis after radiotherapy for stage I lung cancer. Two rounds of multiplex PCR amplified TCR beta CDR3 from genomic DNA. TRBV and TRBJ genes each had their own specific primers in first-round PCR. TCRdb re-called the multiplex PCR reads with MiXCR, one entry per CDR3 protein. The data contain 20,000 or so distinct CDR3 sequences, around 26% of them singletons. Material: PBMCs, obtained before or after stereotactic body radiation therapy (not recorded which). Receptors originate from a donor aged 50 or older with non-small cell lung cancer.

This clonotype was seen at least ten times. In DNA form, the CDR3 reads TGTGCCAGCAGTCCCCGGACACATTTCTACGAGCAGTACTTC. As protein: CASSPRTHFYEQYF. The chain couples TRBV6-1 to TRBJ2-7; possible D gene TRBD1, 5 bases. CDR3 size: 14 residues. Germline-derived CDR1 and CDR2 are MNHNS and SASEGT. V shed 5 bases and J shed 3 bases, with 14 bases lying between them.

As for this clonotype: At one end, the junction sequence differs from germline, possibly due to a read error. CDR3 nucleotides: TGCGCCAGCAGCGAAGATAGCAGGAGCACAGATACGCAGTATTTT. Protein: CASSEDSRSTDTQYF. The chain couples TRBV4-1 to TRBJ2-3; D not certain. From germline, CDR1 is MGHRA and CDR2 YSYEKL. The CDR3 consists of 15 residues.

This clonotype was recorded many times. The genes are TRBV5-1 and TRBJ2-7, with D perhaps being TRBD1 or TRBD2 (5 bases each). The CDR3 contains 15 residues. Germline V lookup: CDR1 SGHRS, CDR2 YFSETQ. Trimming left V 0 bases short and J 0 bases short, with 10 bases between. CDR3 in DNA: TGCGCCAGCAGCTTGGCCCCAGGGAGCTCCTACGAGCAGTACTTC. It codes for CASSLAPGSSYEQYF.

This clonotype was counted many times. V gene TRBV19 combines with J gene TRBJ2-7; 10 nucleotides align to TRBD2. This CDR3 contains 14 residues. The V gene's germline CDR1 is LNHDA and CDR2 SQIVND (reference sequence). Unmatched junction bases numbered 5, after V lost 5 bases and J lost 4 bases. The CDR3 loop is CASSEPGLAYEQYF. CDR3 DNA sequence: TGTGCCAGTAGTGAACCGGGACTAGCGTACGAGCAGTACTTC.

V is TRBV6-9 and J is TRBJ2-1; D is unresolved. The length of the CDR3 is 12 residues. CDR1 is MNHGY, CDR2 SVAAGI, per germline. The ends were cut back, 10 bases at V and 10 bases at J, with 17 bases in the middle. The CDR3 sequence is CAICYGQAEQFF. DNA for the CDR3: TGTGCCATCTGTTACGGTCAGGCCGAGCAGTTCTTC.

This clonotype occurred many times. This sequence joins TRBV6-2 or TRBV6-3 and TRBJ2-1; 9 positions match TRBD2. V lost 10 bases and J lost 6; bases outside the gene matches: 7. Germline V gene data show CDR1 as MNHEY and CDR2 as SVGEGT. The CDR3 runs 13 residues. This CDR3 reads CAIVAGVGNEQFF. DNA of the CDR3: TGTGCCATAGTAGCGGGAGTCGGCAATGAGCAGTTCTTC.

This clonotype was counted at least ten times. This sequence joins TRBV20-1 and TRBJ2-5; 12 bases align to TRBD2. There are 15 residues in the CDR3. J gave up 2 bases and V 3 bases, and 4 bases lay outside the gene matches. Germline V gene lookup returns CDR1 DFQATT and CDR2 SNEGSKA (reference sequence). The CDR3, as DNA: TGCAGTGCTAGTCCCGGGACTAGCGGGCAAGAGACCCAGTACTTC. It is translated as CSASPGTSGQETQYF.

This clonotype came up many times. The CDR3 loop reads CASSQGRRANTGELFF. CDR3 DNA: TGCGCCAGCAGCCAAGGTCGGCGGGCGAACACCGGGGAGCTGTTTTTT. The chain recombines TRBV4-1 with TRBJ2-2, with D possibly being TRBD2 (5 bases). The germline V gene has CDR1 MGHRA and CDR2 YSYEKL. There are 16 residues in the CDR3. Trimming removed 1 base from V and 0 bases from J, with 9 bases in between.

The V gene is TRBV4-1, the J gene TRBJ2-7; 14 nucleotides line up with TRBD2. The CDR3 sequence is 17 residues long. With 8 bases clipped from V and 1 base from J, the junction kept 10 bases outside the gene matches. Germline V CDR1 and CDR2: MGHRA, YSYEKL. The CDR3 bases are TGCGCCAGCCCCGACGCAAGGACTAGCGGGAGGTCCTACGAGCAGTACTTC. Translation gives CASPDARTSGRSYEQYF.

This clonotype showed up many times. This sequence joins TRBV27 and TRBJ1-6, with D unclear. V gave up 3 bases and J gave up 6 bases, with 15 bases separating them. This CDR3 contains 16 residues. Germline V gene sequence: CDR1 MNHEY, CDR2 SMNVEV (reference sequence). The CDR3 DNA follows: TGTGCCAGCAGTTTTTGGGCCAAGACGGGTAATTCACCCCTCCACTTT. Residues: CASSFWAKTGNSPLHF.

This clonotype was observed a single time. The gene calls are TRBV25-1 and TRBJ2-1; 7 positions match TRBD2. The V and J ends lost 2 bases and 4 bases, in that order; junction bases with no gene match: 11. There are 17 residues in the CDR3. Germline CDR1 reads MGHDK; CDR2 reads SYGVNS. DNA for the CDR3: TGTGCCAGCAGTGAACCTGGCGGGAGAAACACATACAATGAGCAGTTCTTC. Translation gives CASSEPGGRNTYNEQFF.

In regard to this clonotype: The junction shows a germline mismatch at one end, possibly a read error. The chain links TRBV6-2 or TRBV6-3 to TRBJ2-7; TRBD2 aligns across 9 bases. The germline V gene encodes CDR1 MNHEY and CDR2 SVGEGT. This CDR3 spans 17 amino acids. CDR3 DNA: TGTGCCAGTAGTTACTCGAATCATCTAGCGGGATGGTACGAGCAGTACTTC. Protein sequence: CASSYSNHLAGWYEQYF.

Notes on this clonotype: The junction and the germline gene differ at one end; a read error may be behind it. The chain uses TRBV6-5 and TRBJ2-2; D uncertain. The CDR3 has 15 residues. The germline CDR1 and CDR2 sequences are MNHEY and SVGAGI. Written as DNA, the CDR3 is TGTGCCAGCAGTTACAAGCCCTTGAACACAGGGGAGCTGTTTTTT. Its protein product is CASSYKPLNTGELFF.

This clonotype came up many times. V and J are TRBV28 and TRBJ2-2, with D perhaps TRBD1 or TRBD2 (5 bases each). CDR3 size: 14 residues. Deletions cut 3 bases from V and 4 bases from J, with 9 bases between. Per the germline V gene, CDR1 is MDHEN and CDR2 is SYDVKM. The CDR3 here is CASSFWGPTGELFF. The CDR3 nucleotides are TGTGCCAGCAGTTTTTGGGGACCCACCGGGGAGCTGTTTTTT.

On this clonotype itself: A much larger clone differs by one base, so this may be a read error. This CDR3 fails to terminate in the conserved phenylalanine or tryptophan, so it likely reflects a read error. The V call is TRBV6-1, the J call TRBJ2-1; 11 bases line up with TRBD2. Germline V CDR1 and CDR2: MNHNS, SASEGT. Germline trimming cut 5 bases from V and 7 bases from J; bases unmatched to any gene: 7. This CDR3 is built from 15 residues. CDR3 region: CASSRTSGLSNEQFL. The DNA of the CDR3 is TGTGCCAGCAGTAGGACTAGCGGGTTATCTAATGAGCAGTTCTTG.

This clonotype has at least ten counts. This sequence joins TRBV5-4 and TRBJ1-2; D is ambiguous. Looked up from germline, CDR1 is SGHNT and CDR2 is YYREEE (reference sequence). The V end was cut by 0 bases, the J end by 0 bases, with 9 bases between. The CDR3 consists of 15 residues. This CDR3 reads CASSLEPETNYGYTF. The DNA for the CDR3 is TGTGCCAGCAGCTTGGAGCCAGAAACTAACTATGGCTACACCTTC.

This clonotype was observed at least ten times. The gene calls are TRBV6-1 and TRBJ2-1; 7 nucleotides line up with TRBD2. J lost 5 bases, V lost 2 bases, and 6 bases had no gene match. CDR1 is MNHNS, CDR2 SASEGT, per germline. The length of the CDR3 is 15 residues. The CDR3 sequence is CASSEYWGTNNEQFF. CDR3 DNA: TGTGCCAGCAGTGAATATTGGGGGACTAACAATGAGCAGTTCTTC.

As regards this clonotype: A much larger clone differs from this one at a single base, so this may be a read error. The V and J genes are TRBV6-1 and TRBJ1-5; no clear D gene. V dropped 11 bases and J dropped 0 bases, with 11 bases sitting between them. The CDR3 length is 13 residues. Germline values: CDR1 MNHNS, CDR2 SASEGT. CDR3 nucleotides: TGTGCCTCCCTGGGGAGTAGCAATCAGCCCCAGCATTTT. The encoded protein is CASLGSSNQPQHF.

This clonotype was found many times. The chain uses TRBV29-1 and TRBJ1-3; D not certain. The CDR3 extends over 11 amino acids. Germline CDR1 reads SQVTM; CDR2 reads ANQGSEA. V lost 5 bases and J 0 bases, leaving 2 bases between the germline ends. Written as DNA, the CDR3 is TGCAGCGTTCGCTCTGGAAACACCATATATTTT. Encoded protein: CSVRSGNTIYF.

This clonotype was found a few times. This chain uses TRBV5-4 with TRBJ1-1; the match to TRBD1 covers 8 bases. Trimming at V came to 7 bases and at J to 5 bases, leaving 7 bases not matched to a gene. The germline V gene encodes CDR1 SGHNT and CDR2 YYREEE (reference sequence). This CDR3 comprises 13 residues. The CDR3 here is CASAWTGQTEAFF. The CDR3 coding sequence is TGTGCCAGCGCCTGGACAGGGCAGACTGAAGCTTTCTTT.

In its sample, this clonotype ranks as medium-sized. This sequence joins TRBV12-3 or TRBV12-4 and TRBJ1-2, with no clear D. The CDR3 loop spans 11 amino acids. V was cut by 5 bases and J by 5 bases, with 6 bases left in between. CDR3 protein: CASSLGYGYTF. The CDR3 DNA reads TGTGCCAGCAGTCTGGGGTATGGCTACACCTTC.

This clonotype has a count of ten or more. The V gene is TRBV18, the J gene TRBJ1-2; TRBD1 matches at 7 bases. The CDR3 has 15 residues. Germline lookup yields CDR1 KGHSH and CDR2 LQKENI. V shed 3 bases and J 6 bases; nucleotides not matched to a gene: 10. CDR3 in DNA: TGTGCCAGCTCACCCGACCTAGACCAGGGGGATGGCTACACCTTC. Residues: CASSPDLDQGDGYTF.

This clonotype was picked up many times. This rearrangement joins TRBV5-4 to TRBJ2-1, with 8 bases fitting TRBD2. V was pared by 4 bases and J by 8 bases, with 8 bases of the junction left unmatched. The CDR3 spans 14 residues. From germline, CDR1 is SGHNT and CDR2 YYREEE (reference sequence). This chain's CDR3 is CASSRKRESDEQFF. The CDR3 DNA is TGTGCCAGCAGCCGAAAGCGGGAGAGCGATGAGCAGTTCTTC. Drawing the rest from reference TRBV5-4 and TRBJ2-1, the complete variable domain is ETGVTQSPTHLIKTRGQQVTLRCSSQSGHNTVSWYQQALGQGPQFIFQYYREEENGRGNFPPRFSGLQFPNYSSELNVNALELDDSALYLCASSRKRESDEQFFGPGTRLTVL.

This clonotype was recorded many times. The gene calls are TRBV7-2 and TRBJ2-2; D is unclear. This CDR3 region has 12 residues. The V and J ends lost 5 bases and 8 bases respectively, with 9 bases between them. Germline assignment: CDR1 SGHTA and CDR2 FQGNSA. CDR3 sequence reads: CASSDHGGELFF. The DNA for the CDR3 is TGTGCCAGCAGCGACCACGGAGGGGAGCTGTTTTTT. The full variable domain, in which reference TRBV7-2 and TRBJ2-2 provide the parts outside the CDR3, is GAGVSQSPSNKVTEKGKDVELRCDPISGHTALYWYRQSLGQGLEFLIYFQGNSAPDKSGLPSDRFSAERTGGSVSTLTIQRTQQEDSAVYLCASSDHGGELFFGEGSRLTVL.

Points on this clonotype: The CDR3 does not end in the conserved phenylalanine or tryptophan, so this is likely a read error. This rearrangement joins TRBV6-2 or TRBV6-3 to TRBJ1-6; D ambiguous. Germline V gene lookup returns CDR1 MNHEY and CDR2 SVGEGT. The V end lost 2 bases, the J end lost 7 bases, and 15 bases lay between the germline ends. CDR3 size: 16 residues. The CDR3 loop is CASSYMSVRQNSPLHV. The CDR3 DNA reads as TGTGCCAGCAGTTACATGTCTGTCCGGCAAAATTCACCCCTCCACGTT.

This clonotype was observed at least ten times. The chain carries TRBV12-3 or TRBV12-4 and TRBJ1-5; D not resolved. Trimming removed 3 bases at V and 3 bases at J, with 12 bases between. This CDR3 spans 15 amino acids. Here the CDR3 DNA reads TGTGCCAGCAGTTTTAAACAGAATCTCAATCAGCCCCAGCATTTT. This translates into CASSFKQNLNQPQHF.

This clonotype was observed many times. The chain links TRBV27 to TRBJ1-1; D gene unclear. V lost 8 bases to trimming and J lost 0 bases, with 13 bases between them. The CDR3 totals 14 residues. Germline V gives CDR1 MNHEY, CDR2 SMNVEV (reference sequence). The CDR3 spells CASSRRVMNTEAFF. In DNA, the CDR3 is TGTGCCAGCTCCAGGAGGGTCATGAACACTGAAGCTTTCTTT.

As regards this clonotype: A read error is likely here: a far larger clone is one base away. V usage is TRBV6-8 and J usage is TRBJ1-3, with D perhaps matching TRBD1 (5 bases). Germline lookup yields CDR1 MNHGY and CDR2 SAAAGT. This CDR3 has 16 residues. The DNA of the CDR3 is TGTGCCCGCAGTCTTCCGTGGGGCCCCTGGGGAAACACCATATATTTT. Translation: CARSLPWGPWGNTIYF.

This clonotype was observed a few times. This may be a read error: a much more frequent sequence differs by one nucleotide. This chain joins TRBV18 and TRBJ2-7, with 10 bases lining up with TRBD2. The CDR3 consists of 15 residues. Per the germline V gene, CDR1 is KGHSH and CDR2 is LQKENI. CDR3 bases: TGTGCCAGCTCACCGTCGCTAGCGGGGGACTACGAGCAGTGCTTC. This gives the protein CASSPSLAGDYEQCF. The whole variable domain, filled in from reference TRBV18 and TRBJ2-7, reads NAGVMQNPRHLVRRRGQEARLRCSPMKGHSHVYWYRQLPEEGLKFMVYLQKENIIDESGMPKERFSAEFPKEGPSILRIQQVVRGDSAAYFCASSPSLAGDYEQCFGPGTRLTVT.

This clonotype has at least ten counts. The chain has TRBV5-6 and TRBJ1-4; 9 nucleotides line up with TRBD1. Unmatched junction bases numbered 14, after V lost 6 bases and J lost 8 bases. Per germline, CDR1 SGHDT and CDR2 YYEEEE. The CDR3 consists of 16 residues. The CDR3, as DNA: TGTGCCAGCACCTTATTGGGGACAGGGATAGGGGAAAAACTGTTTTTT. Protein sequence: CASTLLGTGIGEKLFF.

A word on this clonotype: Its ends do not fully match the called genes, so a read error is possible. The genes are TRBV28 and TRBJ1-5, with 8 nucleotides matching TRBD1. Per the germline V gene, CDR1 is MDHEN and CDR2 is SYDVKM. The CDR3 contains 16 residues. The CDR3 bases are TGTGCCAGCAGTCCCCAGACAGGGGTCTTCAATCAGCCACAGAATTTT. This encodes CASSPQTGVFNQPQNF.

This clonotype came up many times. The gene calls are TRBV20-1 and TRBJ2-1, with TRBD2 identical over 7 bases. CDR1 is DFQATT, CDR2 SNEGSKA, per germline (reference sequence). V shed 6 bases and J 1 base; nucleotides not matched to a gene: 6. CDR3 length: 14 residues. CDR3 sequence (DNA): TGCAGTGCGAACCAGCGGGATTCCTACAATGAGCAGTTCTTC. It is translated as CSANQRDSYNEQFF.